Following are 28 T cell receptor beta chains from one sample sequenced in a study of post-analysis software for immune sequencing data. Study-level points and caveats: Comparison of patients with controls showed about 5 TRBV segments more frequent in patients, TRBV5-6, TRBV5-1 and TRBV20-1 among them.

Their antigen targets remain unknown. TCR beta libraries were prepared from cDNA with unique molecular identifiers. MiXCR, applied by TCRdb to the PCR reads, yields one record per CDR3 protein. The sample has fewer than 850,000 distinct CDR3 sequences, less than 35% seen once. Material for sequencing was blood. The receptors originated from a girl between 5 and 17 years old with multiple sclerosis.

This clonotype has more than one count but fewer than ten. This chain links TRBV28 with TRBJ2-5; 10 positions agree with TRBD2. With 4 bases clipped from V and 1 base from J, the junction kept 3 bases outside the gene matches. Germline V CDR1 and CDR2: MDHEN, SYDVKM. This CDR3 is built from 15 residues. This CDR3 reads CASSSLAGLQETQYF. CDR3 nucleotides: TGTGCCAGCAGTTCACTAGCGGGGCTCCAAGAGACCCAGTACTTC.

The genes are TRBV6-5 and TRBJ2-7, with 7 bases matching TRBD1. CDR1 and CDR2 (germline): MNHEY, SVGAGI. The CDR3 is 14 residues long. The V and J ends lost 2 bases and 8 bases, in that order; junction bases with no gene match: 9. The chain's CDR3 is CASSYGTVSAKQYF. Written as DNA, the CDR3 is TGTGCCAGCAGTTACGGGACAGTTTCGGCCAAGCAGTACTTC.

This clonotype was recorded many times. CDR3 region: CASSLQDGYTQYF. CDR3 nucleotides: TGCGCCAGCAGCCTACAAGACGGTTATACGCAGTATTTT. This chain connects TRBV5-1 to TRBJ2-3; D uncertain. The CDR3 length is 13 residues. V lost 4 bases to trimming and J lost 7 bases, with 13 bases between them. Per germline, CDR1 SGHRS and CDR2 YFSETQ.

This clonotype was detected a few times. This CDR3 reads CAITPQGPNYGYTF. CDR3 nucleotides: TGTGCCATCACCCCACAGGGGCCAAACTATGGCTACACCTTC. The chain has TRBV10-3 and TRBJ1-2, with TRBD1 matching 7 bases. This CDR3 is 14 amino acids long. Trimming cost V 7 bases and J 2 bases; bases outside gene matches: 7. Germline CDR1 and CDR2: ENHRY and SYGVKD.

The V call is TRBV11-2, the J call TRBJ1-1; D is uncertain. Trimming left V 5 bases short and J 11 bases short, with 15 bases between. The CDR3 runs 12 residues. The germline CDR1 and CDR2 sequences are SGHAT and FQNNGV. The CDR3 DNA sequence: TGTGCCAGCAGCCCCGGCCCCGGAGGGGCTTTCTTT. As protein: CASSPGPGGAFF.

The genes are TRBV5-1 and TRBJ1-1; D ambiguous. CDR3 length: 13 residues. Trimming took off 0 bases at V and 4 bases at J, with 7 bases between the two ends. Per germline, CDR1 SGHRS and CDR2 YFSETQ. The CDR3 DNA sequence: TGCGCCAGCAGCTTGGCCAAGGGCACTGAAGCTTTCTTT. It yields the protein CASSLAKGTEAFF.

Points on this clonotype: Compared with germline, one end of the junction differs, possibly owing to a read error. The chain links TRBV7-2 to TRBJ2-5; D gene unclear. The DNA end is a closer match to TRBJ2-7, so the J assignment may be wrong. The CDR3 length is 12 residues. CDR1 and CDR2 from the germline V gene are SGHTA and FQGNSA. The CDR3 region is CASSLPTDEQYF. CDR3 DNA sequence: TGCGCCAGCAGCCTCCCGACGGACGAGCAGTACTTC.

This clonotype occurred once. J is TRBJ2-3 and V is TRBV27, with 8 bases matching TRBD1. Per the germline V gene, CDR1 is MNHEY and CDR2 is SMNVEV (reference sequence). With V trimmed by 9 bases and J by 5 bases, 4 bases remained unmatched. The CDR3 has 12 amino acids. The CDR3 is CARQGAEDTQYF. For the CDR3, the DNA is TGTGCCAGGCAGGGGGCAGAAGATACGCAGTATTTT.

The chain recombines TRBV6-2 or TRBV6-3 with TRBJ2-7; D assignment may be TRBD1 or TRBD2 (5 bases each). Germline V lookup: CDR1 MNHEY, CDR2 SVGEGT. The CDR3 consists of 19 residues. V shed 6 bases and J shed 2 bases, with 29 bases lying between them. CDR3 nucleotide sequence: TGTGCCAGCAGCCTGGCTCCCCGGGGACCCGAAGCGGAACCCTACGAGCAGTACTTC. Amino acid sequence: CASSLAPRGPEAEPYEQYF.

The rearrangement uses TRBV15 and TRBJ2-5; D is possibly TRBD1 (5 bases). The assigned J gene may be wrong: the sequence end matches TRBJ2-7 better. CDR1 and CDR2 (germline): LNHNV, YYDKDF (reference sequence). This CDR3 spans 14 amino acids. In DNA, the CDR3 is TGTGCCACCAGCAGAGATCTGGGGCCGGACGAGCAGTACTTC. Translation gives CATSRDLGPDEQYF.

J is TRBJ2-7 and V is TRBV20-1; 9 nucleotides agree with TRBD1. Germline V gives CDR1 DFQATT, CDR2 SNEGSKA (reference sequence). This CDR3 has 13 amino acids. The ends lost 6 bases at V and 3 bases at J; junction bases unmatched: 6. CDR3 loop: CSAARDRDYEQYF. CDR3 nucleotide sequence: TGCAGTGCCGCCCGGGACAGGGACTACGAGCAGTACTTC.

This clonotype was seen more than once but under ten times. The chain employs TRBV20-1 and TRBJ1-4; D perhaps matches TRBD1 (6 bases). In germline, CDR1 is DFQATT, CDR2 SNEGSKA (reference sequence). The V end lost 8 bases, the J end lost 5 bases, and 24 bases lay between the germline ends. The length of the CDR3 is 16 residues. DNA for the CDR3: TGCAGTTCACTCCAAACAGGGCACAACATCAATGAAAAACTGTTTTTT. It encodes CSSLQTGHNINEKLFF.

The V call is TRBV9, the J call TRBJ2-5; D not certain. This CDR3 is built from 14 residues. Germline V gene sequence: CDR1 SGDLS, CDR2 YYNGEE. The V end lost 3 bases, the J end lost 1 base, and 10 bases lay between the germline ends. The CDR3 coding sequence is TGTGCCAGCAGCGAACGGGCGGCCCAAGAGACCCAGTACTTC. Its translation is CASSERAAQETQYF.

The rearrangement joins TRBV20-1 to TRBJ2-5; D is perhaps TRBD1 (5 bases). Germline CDR1 and CDR2: DFQATT and SNEGSKA (reference sequence). Trimming shortened V by 0 bases and J by 3 bases, and 17 bases separated the two germline ends. The CDR3 consists of 16 residues. The CDR3 loop is CSAREVREWGKETQYF. CDR3 nucleotides: TGCAGTGCTAGAGAGGTCAGGGAATGGGGAAAAGAGACCCAGTACTTC.

The rearrangement links TRBV4-3 to TRBJ2-7; tentative D call: TRBD2 (6 bases). The CDR3 loop spans 14 amino acids. V was clipped by 4 bases and J by 0 bases, with 10 bases between them. Per the germline V gene, CDR1 is LGHNA and CDR2 is YSLEER. CDR3 DNA: TGCGCCAGCAGCCTTAATAGCGGCTCCTACGAGCAGTACTTC. This gives the protein CASSLNSGSYEQYF.

This clonotype was picked up many times. The chain recombines TRBV20-1 with TRBJ2-7; TRBD1 might be the D (6 bases). V was cut by 6 bases and J by 2 bases, with 14 bases left in between. CDR3 size: 13 residues. CDR1 is DFQATT and CDR2 is SNEGSKA in the germline V gene (reference sequence). The CDR3 reads CSARGRGTYEQYF. The CDR3 DNA reads TGCAGTGCCAGGGGCAGGGGAACCTACGAGCAGTACTTC.

This clonotype was observed once. The V call is TRBV28, the J call TRBJ1-2; perhaps TRBD1 as D (5 bases). Trimming took 3 bases from V and 8 from J, leaving 13 bases between them. This CDR3 contains 13 residues. CDR1 and CDR2 from the germline V gene are MDHEN and SYDVKM. As DNA, the CDR3 is TGTGCCAGCAGTTTGGGGTGGCCAGGGGGCTACACCTTC. The encoded protein is CASSLGWPGGYTF.

The V and J genes are TRBV20-1 and TRBJ1-2, with D maybe TRBD1 (6 bases). CDR3 size: 20 residues. Germline CDR1 reads DFQATT; CDR2 reads SNEGSKA (reference sequence). V lost 2 bases, J lost 3 bases, and 31 bases lay in between. CDR3 sequence (DNA): TGCAGTGCTAGATCCCAGAACGCGGGACACTCACAGGGCACAGACTATGGCTACACCTTC. Encoded protein: CSARSQNAGHSQGTDYGYTF.

A few counts support this clonotype. The chain is built from TRBV6-6 and TRBJ1-2; the match to TRBD1 covers 8 bases. The CDR3 consists of 15 residues. Trimming removed 7 bases from V and 0 bases from J; junction bases left unmatched: 7. In germline, CDR1 is MNHNY, CDR2 SVGAGI (reference sequence). CDR3 DNA sequence: TGTGCCAGCAACGGACAGGGAAGAGCTAACTATGGCTACACCTTC. Protein product: CASNGQGRANYGYTF.

J is TRBJ1-5 and V is TRBV12-3 or TRBV12-4; 7 bases map to TRBD1. V was pared by 1 base and J by 4 bases, with 4 bases of the junction left unmatched. This CDR3 spans 15 amino acids. CDR3 sequence reads: CASSLGQGVNQPQHF. CDR3 nucleotide sequence: TGTGCCAGCAGTTTAGGCCAGGGGGTTAATCAGCCCCAGCATTTT.

V is TRBV2 and J is TRBJ1-6; D remains ambiguous. Germline lookup yields CDR1 SNHLY and CDR2 FYNNEI. The CDR3 runs 16 residues. V lost 3 bases and J 12 bases, leaving 21 bases between the germline ends. In nucleotides, the CDR3 is TGTGCCAGCAGTGAGGGTTCAAAAGGGTTCTTTCTACCCCTCCACTTT. Amino acids: CASSEGSKGFFLPLHF.

The chain carries TRBV4-2 and TRBJ1-2; 7 bases align to TRBD1. The CDR3 is 13 residues long. V was pared by 1 base and J by 6 bases, with 2 bases of the junction left unmatched. In germline, CDR1 is LGHNA, CDR2 YNFKEQ. The CDR3 region has the DNA TGTGCCAGCAGCCAAGCAGGGGGAGATGGCTACACCTTC. Amino acid sequence: CASSQAGGDGYTF.

The rearrangement joins TRBV19 to TRBJ2-2; 8 bases are shared with TRBD2. CDR1 and CDR2 (germline): LNHDA, SQIVND (reference sequence). After removal of 4 bases from V and 0 bases from J, the junction contained 4 bases not matched to a gene. This CDR3 region has 16 residues. The CDR3 region has the DNA TGTGCCAGTAGTACGTCGGGACTAGCGAACACCGGGGAGCTGTTTTTT. Protein: CASSTSGLANTGELFF.

This chain joins TRBV14 and TRBJ2-4; TRBD1 might be the D (6 bases). Germline V lookup: CDR1 SGHDN, CDR2 FVKESK. With 0 bases removed from V and 1 base from J, the gap between germline ends came to 16 bases. The CDR3 has 18 amino acids. The CDR3 spells CASSQEPTGPGAKNIQYF. As DNA, the CDR3 is TGTGCCAGCAGCCAAGAGCCCACAGGGCCGGGGGCCAAAAACATTCAGTACTTC.

This clonotype was counted only a few times. This chain uses TRBV25-1 with TRBJ1-2; D is undetermined. Germline CDR1 MGHDK, CDR2 SYGVNS. The V gene lost 4 bases and the J gene lost 3 bases, with 9 bases spanning the gap. The CDR3 sequence is 13 residues long. The CDR3 loop reads CASSGSVHYGYTF. Written as DNA, the CDR3 is TGTGCCAGCAGTGGCTCAGTTCACTATGGCTACACCTTC.

The chain combines TRBV20-1 with TRBJ2-4; D remains unclear. Gene TRBJ2-7 matches the end of the DNA better, so the J call may be wrong. Germline CDR1 is DFQATT and CDR2 is SNEGSKA (reference sequence). This CDR3 has 11 amino acids. The CDR3 loop is CSARGHREQYF. The DNA for the CDR3 is TGCAGTGCTAGGGGCCATCGCGAGCAGTACTTC.

In its sample, this clonotype was seen once. The chain carries TRBV7-2 and TRBJ2-7, with 9 bases that match TRBD1. Germline V gives CDR1 SGHTA, CDR2 FQGNSA. The CDR3 is made up of 15 amino acids. The ends lost 5 bases at V and 2 bases at J; junction bases unmatched: 7. In DNA, the CDR3 is TGTACCAGCAGCCCGGGGACAGGGAACCCCTACGAGCAGTACTTC. Translating gives CTSSPGTGNPYEQYF. Complete variable domain (other parts from reference TRBV7-2 and TRBJ2-7): GAGVSQSPSNKVTEKGKDVELRCDPISGHTALYWYRQSLGQGLEFLIYFQGNSAPDKSGLPSDRFSAERTGGSVSTLTIQRTQQEDSAVYLCTSSPGTGNPYEQYFGPGTRLTVT.

The chain joins TRBV7-2 to TRBJ2-3; TRBD2 might be the D (6 bases). The V end lost 5 bases, the J end lost 0 bases, and 18 bases lay between the germline ends. The CDR3 is made up of 17 amino acids. Germline V gene lookup returns CDR1 SGHTA and CDR2 FQGNSA. DNA of the CDR3: TGTGCCAGCAGCCGGGATGGGGGGACCTCTAGCACAGATACGCAGTATTTT. This encodes CASSRDGGTSSTDTQYF.